Each of the 27 T cell receptor beta chains below was sequenced from the same sample in a study of shared clonotypes between healthy human individuals. Clones were sequenced by immunoSEQ multiplex PCR, and TCRdb holds only the in-frame ones, with some missing. The sample has 850,000 to 1,100,000 clones; about 80% are singletons. Sequences were obtained from memory CD4+ T cells from PBMCs. The subset is: CD45RA-negative fraction. All receptors derive from a man between 18 and 35 years old in good health. Some clones in this sample may be carry-over from other donors' samples.

V is TRBV5-6 and J is TRBJ2-3, with 8 bases aligning to TRBD2. This CDR3 has 17 amino acids. From germline, CDR1 is SGHDT and CDR2 YYEEEE. V trimming: 4 bases; J trimming: 3 bases; junction bases outside the gene matches: 13. CDR3 DNA: TGTGCCAGCAGCCCTCCCGGGGTAGCGGGAATGACAGATACGCAGTATTTT. Translated, it gives CASSPPGVAGMTDTQYF.

This clone has a single count. This chain connects TRBV5-1 to TRBJ1-1; tentative D call: TRBD1 (5 bases). Between the trimmed V and J ends, which lost 3 bases and 4 bases, there was a span of 10 bases. CDR1 is SGHRS and CDR2 is YFSETQ in the germline V gene. The CDR3 is 13 residues long. CDR3 protein: CASSSTGTTEAFF. The CDR3 DNA is TGCGCCAGCAGCTCTACGGGGACCACTGAAGCTTTCTTT.

Of note for this clone: Other DNA sequences in the sample encode the same CDR3. This chain connects TRBV28 to TRBJ2-7; TRBD2 agrees at 11 bases. Germline values: CDR1 MDHEN, CDR2 SYDVKM. CDR3 size: 14 residues. V shed 5 bases and J 1 base; nucleotides not matched to a gene: 1. CDR3 region: CASSRLAGSYEQYF. CDR3 bases: TGTGCCAGCAGTAGACTAGCGGGGTCCTACGAGCAGTACTTC.

V is TRBV7-6 and J is TRBJ1-4; D call uncertain. V dropped 1 base and J dropped 2 bases, with 8 bases sitting between them. This CDR3 is built from 15 residues. The germline V gene has CDR1 SGHVS and CDR2 FNYEAQ. CDR3 sequence: CASSLGPTTNEKLFF. In DNA, the CDR3 is TGTGCCAGCAGCTTAGGACCAACTACTAATGAAAAACTGTTTTTT.

The rearrangement links TRBV19 to TRBJ2-3; maybe TRBD2 (5 bases). Deletions cut 5 bases from V and 5 bases from J, with 23 bases between. This CDR3 contains 17 residues. CDR1 LNHDA and CDR2 SQIVND come from the germline V gene (reference sequence). The CDR3 coding sequence is TGTGCCAGTAGTTCCCCACAACGAGCGGAACGGGGAGATACGCAGTATTTT. Amino acids: CASSSPQRAERGDTQYF.

The rearrangement joins TRBV14 to TRBJ2-1; D possibly matches TRBD1 or TRBD2 (5 bases each). The CDR3 runs to 13 residues. Germline CDR1 reads SGHDN; CDR2 reads FVKESK. V was shortened by 0 bases and J by 12 bases, with 12 bases between the two germline ends. The CDR3 sequence: CASSQDGDGPQFF. CDR3 DNA sequence: TGTGCCAGCAGCCAAGATGGGGACGGTCCGCAGTTCTTC.

Here the CDR3 reads CASSRELAVNSYEQYF. The CDR3 DNA reads as TGTGCCAGCAGCCGAGAGCTAGCTGTTAACTCCTACGAGCAGTACTTC. The chain links TRBV4-2 to TRBJ2-7; a possible D gene is TRBD2 (5 bases). The CDR3 loop spans 16 amino acids. Per the germline V gene, CDR1 is LGHNA and CDR2 is YNFKEQ. With 4 bases removed from V and 0 bases from J, the gap between germline ends came to 16 bases.

The V call is TRBV11-2, the J call TRBJ2-7; 9 bases line up with TRBD2. V shed 3 bases, J shed 6 bases, and the junction held 9 bases outside the gene matches. Germline V gene sequence: CDR1 SGHAT, CDR2 FQNNGV. This CDR3 contains 15 residues. The CDR3 DNA is TGTGCCAGCAGCTTGGCCGGGACTAGCTACGCCGAGCAGTACTTC. This sequence encodes CASSLAGTSYAEQYF. The variable domain in full, with the rest retrieved from reference TRBV11-2 and TRBJ2-7, is EAGVAQSPRYKIIEKRQSVAFWCNPISGHATLYWYQQILGQGPKLLIQFQNNGVVDDSQLPKDRFSAERLKGVDSTLKIQPAKLEDSAVYLCASSLAGTSYAEQYFGPGTRLTVT.

The V and J genes are TRBV5-8 and TRBJ2-5, with D maybe TRBD1 (6 bases). Deletions cut 4 bases from V and 2 bases from J, with 15 bases between. Germline-derived CDR1 and CDR2 are SGHTS and YDEGEE. The CDR3 covers 15 residues. CDR3 DNA: TGTGCCAGCAGCCCAGGACAGCTAAGTCAAGAGACCCAGTACTTC. This codes for CASSPGQLSQETQYF. The whole variable domain, filled in from reference TRBV5-8 and TRBJ2-5, reads EAGVTQSPTHLIKTRGQQATLRCSPISGHTSVYWYQQALGLGLQFLLWYDEGEERNRGNFPPRFSGRQFPNYSSELNVNALELEDSALYLCASSPGQLSQETQYFGPGTRLLVL.

This clone was recorded only once. Here the CDR3 DNA reads TGTGCCAGCAGCGTATCAGTTTTATTCGCAGATACGCAGTATTTT. It is translated as CASSVSVLFADTQYF. The V call is TRBV9, the J call TRBJ2-3; D is uncertain. V was pared by 1 base and J by 4 bases, with 13 bases between. Looked up from germline, CDR1 is SGDLS and CDR2 is YYNGEE. The CDR3 length is 15 residues.

This clone showed up just a few times. The CDR3 protein is CASRGVGRGRSDYGYTF. In DNA, the CDR3 is TGTGCCAGCAGGGGAGTTGGCAGGGGGCGGTCGGACTATGGCTACACCTTC. The chain links TRBV27 to TRBJ1-2, with TRBD1 identical over 8 bases. Germline V gene data show CDR1 as MNHEY and CDR2 as SMNVEV (reference sequence). The length of the CDR3 is 17 residues. Trimming cost V 6 bases and J 3 bases; bases outside gene matches: 15.

J is TRBJ1-2 and V is TRBV5-1; 7 positions match TRBD1. The ends lost 3 bases at V and 7 bases at J; junction bases unmatched: 6. Germline CDR1 reads SGHRS; CDR2 reads YFSETQ. The CDR3 sequence is 13 residues long. CDR3 amino acids: CASSYDREGGYTF. CDR3 sequence (DNA): TGCGCCAGCAGCTACGACAGGGAGGGTGGCTACACCTTC.

This sequence joins TRBV7-9 and TRBJ2-7; the D gene is possibly TRBD1 (6 bases). The germline CDR1 and CDR2 sequences are SEHNR and FQNEAQ (reference sequence). This CDR3 comprises 14 residues. The V and J ends lost 1 base and 2 bases respectively, with 9 bases between them. Here the CDR3 reads CASSLGGRTYEQYF. The CDR3 DNA reads TGTGCCAGCAGCTTAGGGGGGCGGACCTACGAGCAGTACTTC.

V and J are TRBV11-3 and TRBJ2-5; D ambiguous. There are 13 residues in the CDR3. CDR1 is SGHNT and CDR2 is YENEEA in the germline V gene. V gave up 1 base and J gave up 5 bases, with 8 bases separating them. The DNA for the CDR3 is TGTGCCAGCAGCTTAGCTGCCGGGGAGACCCAGTACTTC. This translates into CASSLAAGETQYF.

The J gene is TRBJ2-4, the V gene TRBV5-4; TRBD2 might be the D (5 bases). The CDR3 covers 14 residues. Germline CDR1 SGHNT, CDR2 YYREEE (reference sequence). The V gene lost 2 bases and the J gene lost 3 bases, with 9 bases spanning the gap. The CDR3 sequence: CASSLAGVKNIQYF. CDR3 nucleotide sequence: TGTGCCAGCAGCTTAGCCGGGGTCAAAAACATTCAGTACTTC.

The gene calls are TRBV5-4 and TRBJ2-5; 10 bases are a match to TRBD2. Germline CDR1 and CDR2: SGHNT and YYREEE (reference sequence). The CDR3 has 15 residues. J lost 1 base, V lost 5 bases, and 5 bases had no gene match. CDR3 region: CASSKSGRAQETQYF. CDR3 DNA: TGTGCCAGCAGTAAGAGCGGGAGGGCCCAAGAGACCCAGTACTTC. Based on the CDR3 plus reference TRBV5-4 and TRBJ2-5, the full variable domain is ETGVTQSPTHLIKTRGQQVTLRCSSQSGHNTVSWYQQALGQGPQFIFQYYREEENGRGNFPPRFSGLQFPNYSSELNVNALELDDSALYLCASSKSGRAQETQYFGPGTRLLVL.

V is TRBV29-1 and J is TRBJ2-1, with 7 bases that match TRBD2. This CDR3 spans 14 amino acids. Germline V gene data show CDR1 as SQVTM and CDR2 as ANQGSEA. V dropped 4 bases and J dropped 2; count of bases not matched to a gene: 5. CDR3 in amino acids: CSVVGAGAYNEQFF. The CDR3 coding sequence is TGCAGCGTTGTCGGGGCGGGAGCCTACAATGAGCAGTTCTTC.

This chain joins TRBV6-1 and TRBJ2-1, with D perhaps given as TRBD1 or TRBD2 (5 bases each). Germline CDR1 and CDR2: MNHNS and SASEGT. V lost 4 bases to trimming and J lost 9 bases, with 19 bases between them. The CDR3 sequence is 15 residues long. Here the CDR3 reads CASSAGTHRGGEQFF. The CDR3 bases are TGTGCCAGCAGTGCGGGGACCCACCGAGGAGGTGAGCAGTTCTTC.

The chain joins TRBV19 to TRBJ2-2; D remains ambiguous. The CDR3 has 12 amino acids. Trimming cost V 5 bases and J 3 bases, with 4 bases left between them. CDR1 is LNHDA, CDR2 SQIVND, per germline (reference sequence). In DNA, the CDR3 is TGTGCCAGTAGTCGGTACACCGGGGAGCTGTTTTTT. It translates to CASSRYTGELFF.

The chain is built from TRBV18 and TRBJ2-1; 15 bases align to TRBD2. V shed 5 bases, J shed 1 base, and the junction held 9 bases outside the gene matches. From germline, CDR1 is KGHSH and CDR2 LQKENI. This CDR3 is 19 amino acids long. The CDR3 nucleotides read TGTGCCAGCTCAGTTAAGGGGACTAGCGGGAGGAAATCCTACAATGAGCAGTTCTTC. It codes for CASSVKGTSGRKSYNEQFF.

This rearrangement joins TRBV4-1 to TRBJ1-2, with 9 positions matching TRBD1. V shed 5 bases, J shed 8 bases, and the junction held 6 bases outside the gene matches. This CDR3 contains 13 residues. CDR1 and CDR2 from the germline V gene are MGHRA and YSYEKL. For the CDR3, the DNA is TGCGCCAGCAGCTGGGGGACAGGGAACGGCTACACCTTC. It codes for CASSWGTGNGYTF.

This chain connects TRBV6-5 to TRBJ1-1; D is uncertain. Germline loops: CDR1 MNHEY, CDR2 SVGAGI. Trimming pared 0 bases from V and 0 bases from J, leaving 8 bases between. The CDR3 is made up of 15 amino acids. This CDR3 is CASSYSVRLNTEAFF. CDR3 nucleotides: TGTGCCAGCAGTTACTCGGTCAGGCTGAACACTGAAGCTTTCTTT.

The chain joins TRBV2 to TRBJ2-7, with D tentatively TRBD1 (5 bases). CDR1 SNHLY and CDR2 FYNNEI come from the germline V gene. The CDR3 spans 13 residues. Trimming removed 1 base at V and 4 bases at J, with 8 bases between. CDR3 nucleotides: TGTGCCAGCAGTGAAGGACAGTTGTACGAGCAGTACTTC. Its translation: CASSEGQLYEQYF.

This chain links TRBV13 with TRBJ1-2; D remains unclear. V was pared by 0 bases and J by 3 bases, with 20 bases between. CDR1 PRHDT and CDR2 FYEKMQ come from the germline V gene (reference sequence). This CDR3 spans 18 amino acids. The CDR3 region is CASSLGRRAQPAHYGYTF. The CDR3 bases are TGTGCCAGCAGCTTAGGGCGCCGGGCCCAGCCCGCCCACTATGGCTACACCTTC.

V and J are TRBV28 and TRBJ2-7; tentatively, D is TRBD1 or TRBD2 (5 bases each). V dropped 1 base and J dropped 0 bases, with 13 bases sitting between them. The CDR3 is made up of 16 amino acids. Germline CDR1 reads MDHEN; CDR2 reads SYDVKM. CDR3 DNA sequence: TGTGCCAGCAGTTTATTCGGCACAGGAGGCTCCTACGAGCAGTACTTC. This encodes CASSLFGTGGSYEQYF.

In regard to this clone: Other nucleotide sequences in the sample specify the same CDR3. This chain links TRBV20-1 with TRBJ2-1; 7 bases match TRBD2. CDR3 size: 11 residues. The germline gives CDR1 DFQATT, CDR2 SNEGSKA (reference sequence). V gave up 5 bases and J gave up 13 bases; unmatched junction bases: 8. The CDR3 DNA reads as TGCAGTGCTCCTAGCGGCGACTCACAGTTCTTC. Amino acids: CSAPSGDSQFF.

The CDR3 DNA sequence: TGCGCCAGCAGCTTTGCAGTAACTAGCTCCTACAATGAGCAGTTCTTC. As protein: CASSFAVTSSYNEQFF. J is TRBJ2-1 and V is TRBV5-1, with a weak D call TRBD2 (5 bases). Germline assignment: CDR1 SGHRS and CDR2 YFSETQ. The CDR3 is made up of 16 amino acids. V shed 2 bases and J shed 0 bases, with 12 bases lying between them.